This paragraph reports one T cell receptor beta chain. Antigen: not known. As defined, naive CD8 cells were CD45RO-negative and positively selected for CCR7, with terminally differentiated effector memory CD45RA+ cells excluded. The method was immunoSEQ multiplex PCR; TCRdb's version includes in-frame clones alone and lacks a portion of them. The sample contains some 2.1 million clones, approximately 92% of which appear only once. These data are taken from a study of shared clonotypes between healthy human individuals. Study background: Per donor, CD8 memory used one plate, CD8 naive used two, CD4 memory used three and CD4 naive used three. Study results and limitations: Exclusively blood specimens were collected; tissue repertoires likely differ.

This sequence originates from a man between 18 and 29 years old in good health. Some clones in this sample may be carry-over from other donors' samples. The sequenced sample was naive CD8+ T cells from PBMCs.

CDR3 in amino acids: CASSVGTGELFF. CDR3 in DNA: TGCGCCAGCAGTGTGGGCACCGGGGAGCTGTTTTTT. The chain couples TRBV10-2 to TRBJ2-2, with D unclear. Trimming shortened V by 4 bases and J by 4 bases, and 4 bases separated the two germline ends. The CDR3 is 12 residues long. Germline V CDR1 and CDR2: WSHSY, SAAADI.